These 12 T cell receptor beta chains share one sample of origin, sequenced in a study of blood T cell repertoires in COVID-19 (dated by TCRdb to 2020 to 2022). Library creation used the immunoSEQ multiplex PCR assay. In TCRdb, the immuneACCESS table is reduced to in-frame sequences with V and J assigned. These tables do not hold every clone; where another copy was compared, an unresolved V gene accounts for under half, and the others remain unexplained. This sample is represented by around 100,000 clones; about 88% of them were singletons. Approximately 1.5% of the sample is held by the ten biggest clonotypes. Sequencing input: peripheral blood. The receptors stem from a man in his forties or fifties with acute or convalescent COVID-19.

The chain is built from TRBV12-3 or TRBV12-4 and TRBJ2-5, with TRBD2 as a possible D gene (7 bases). The CDR3 spans 13 residues. V was clipped by 6 bases and J by 5 bases, with 13 bases between them. CDR3 sequence: CASRFRGGETQYF. CDR3 DNA sequence: TGTGCCAGCAGATTCAGGGGAGGGGAGACCCAGTACTTC.

This chain links TRBV6-5 with TRBJ1-5; unclear D gene. Trimming shortened V by 6 bases and J by 3 bases, and 12 bases separated the two germline ends. The germline CDR1 and CDR2 sequences are MNHEY and SVGAGI. CDR3 length: 14 amino acids. As DNA, the CDR3 is TGTGCCAGCAGCCGCCGTCGGGACAATCAGCCCCAGCATTTT. Amino acid sequence: CASSRRRDNQPQHF.

The chain has TRBV2 and TRBJ1-5; no reliable D call. The CDR3 loop spans 13 amino acids. The germline V gene has CDR1 SNHLY and CDR2 FYNNEI. V dropped 5 bases and J dropped 6 bases, with 11 bases sitting between them. The CDR3: CASSRMEIQPQHF. CDR3 DNA sequence: TGTGCCAGCAGTCGTATGGAGATTCAGCCCCAGCATTTT.

The chain recombines TRBV10-3 with TRBJ1-5; the D gene is possibly TRBD1 (5 bases). CDR1 and CDR2 from the germline V gene are ENHRY and SYGVKD. The CDR3 contains 12 residues. Trimming removed 4 bases at V and 4 bases at J, with 5 bases between. CDR3 in DNA: TGTGCCATCAGTGGGACAAATCAGCCCCAGCATTTT. Translating it yields CAISGTNQPQHF.

This clone was counted only a few times. The J gene is TRBJ1-6, the V gene TRBV19, with TRBD1 matching 8 bases. V shed 3 bases, J shed 7 bases, and the junction held 14 bases outside the gene matches. The CDR3 covers 18 residues. Germline CDR1 is LNHDA and CDR2 is SQIVND (reference sequence). Here the CDR3 reads CASSIRTGRAPGNSPLHF. The CDR3 DNA is TGTGCCAGTAGTATCCGGACAGGGAGGGCCCCTGGGAATTCACCCCTCCACTTT. The entire variable domain, with the rest obtained from reference TRBV19 and TRBJ1-6, is as follows: DGGITQSPKYLFRKEGQNVTLSCEQNLNHDAMYWYRQDPGQGLRLIYYSQIVNDFQKGDIAEGYSVSREKKESFPLTVTSAQKNPTAFYLCASSIRTGRAPGNSPLHFGNGTRLTVT.

The CDR3 DNA sequence: TGTGCCAGCAGTGAAGAGGAGAGCAGGGGAAATGAGCAGTTCTTC. Its translation is CASSEEESRGNEQFF. The chain uses TRBV2 and TRBJ2-1; maybe TRBD1 (6 bases). The germline V gene has CDR1 SNHLY and CDR2 FYNNEI. V lost 1 base and J lost 7, with 14 bases in between. The CDR3 covers 15 residues.

This rearrangement joins TRBV28 to TRBJ1-4, with D uncertain. This CDR3 is built from 14 residues. V lost 2 bases to trimming and J lost 5 bases, with 9 bases between them. Germline V gives CDR1 MDHEN, CDR2 SYDVKM. CDR3 protein: CASSLGRLNEKLFF. In DNA form, the CDR3 reads TGTGCCAGCAGTTTAGGCAGGCTCAATGAAAAACTGTTTTTT.

CDR3: CASSLGPMGYSPLHF. DNA for the CDR3: TGTGCCAGCAGTTTGGGGCCAATGGGGTATTCACCCCTCCACTTT. The chain combines TRBV28 with TRBJ1-6; D is possibly TRBD1 (5 bases). This CDR3 spans 15 amino acids. CDR1 and CDR2 from the germline V gene are MDHEN and SYDVKM. The V end was cut by 3 bases, the J end by 8 bases, with 14 bases between.

This clone was observed a single time. The rearrangement joins TRBV18 to TRBJ1-4; a possible D gene is TRBD1 (6 bases). V was cut by 6 bases and J by 4 bases, with 9 bases left in between. Per germline, CDR1 KGHSH and CDR2 LQKENI. The CDR3 covers 13 residues. The CDR3 DNA is TGTGCCAGCTCCCTACAGGGTAATGAAAAACTGTTTTTT. It yields the protein CASSLQGNEKLFF. The whole variable domain, remainder taken from reference TRBV18 and TRBJ1-4, is NAGVMQNPRHLVRRRGQEARLRCSPMKGHSHVYWYRQLPEEGLKFMVYLQKENIIDESGMPKERFSAEFPKEGPSILRIQQVVRGDSAAYFCASSLQGNEKLFFGSGTQLSVL.

The chain has TRBV27 and TRBJ2-3; 8 nucleotides align to TRBD1. With 7 bases clipped from V and 3 bases from J, the junction kept 6 bases outside the gene matches. Germline V gene lookup returns CDR1 MNHEY and CDR2 SMNVEV (reference sequence). This CDR3 is 14 amino acids long. The CDR3 reads CASKRQGRTDTQYF. CDR3 DNA: TGTGCCAGCAAACGACAGGGGAGGACAGATACGCAGTATTTT.

This chain uses TRBV3-1 (or the pseudogene TRBV3-2) with TRBJ2-7, with TRBD1 matching over 8 bases. The CDR3 totals 15 residues. The V gene end was trimmed by 1 base and the J gene end by 3 bases; junction bases not matched to a gene: 5. CDR1 is LGHDT, CDR2 YNNKEL, per germline (reference sequence). DNA for the CDR3: TGTGCCAGCAGCCAAGTCGGACAGGGTAACTACGAGCAGTACTTC. This translates into CASSQVGQGNYEQYF.

The CDR3 DNA is TGTGCCAGCAGCCCCCGCGGGGGGAACAGGTTGATCGGGGAGCTGTTTTTT. This sequence encodes CASSPRGGNRLIGELFF. This rearrangement joins TRBV7-2 to TRBJ2-2; the match to TRBD2 covers 8 bases. This CDR3 is built from 17 residues. Germline V gene sequence: CDR1 SGHTA, CDR2 FQGNSA. V shed 5 bases, J shed 7 bases, and the junction held 15 bases outside the gene matches.